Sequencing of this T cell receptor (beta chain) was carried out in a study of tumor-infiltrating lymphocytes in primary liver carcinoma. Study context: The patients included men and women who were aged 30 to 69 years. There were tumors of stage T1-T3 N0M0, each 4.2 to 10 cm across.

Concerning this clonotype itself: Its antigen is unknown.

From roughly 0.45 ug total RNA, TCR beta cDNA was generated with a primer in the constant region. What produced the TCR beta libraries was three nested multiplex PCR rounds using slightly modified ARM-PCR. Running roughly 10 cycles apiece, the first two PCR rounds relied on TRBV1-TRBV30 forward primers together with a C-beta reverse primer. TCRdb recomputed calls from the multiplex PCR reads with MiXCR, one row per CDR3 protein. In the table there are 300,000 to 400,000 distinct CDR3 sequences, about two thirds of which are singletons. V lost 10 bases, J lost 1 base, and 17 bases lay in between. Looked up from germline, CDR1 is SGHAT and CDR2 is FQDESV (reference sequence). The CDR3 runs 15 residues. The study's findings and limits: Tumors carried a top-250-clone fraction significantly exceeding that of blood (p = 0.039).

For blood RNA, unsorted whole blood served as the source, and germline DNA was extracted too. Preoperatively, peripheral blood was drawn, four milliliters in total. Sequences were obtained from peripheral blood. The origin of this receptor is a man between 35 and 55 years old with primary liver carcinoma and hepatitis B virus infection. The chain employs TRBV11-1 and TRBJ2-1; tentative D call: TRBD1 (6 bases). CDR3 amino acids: CANTTRGKSYNEQFF. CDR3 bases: TGTGCCAACACTACTAGGGGGAAGTCCTACAATGAGCAGTTCTTC. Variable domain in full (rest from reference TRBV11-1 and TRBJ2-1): EAEVAQSPRYKITEKSQAVAFWCDPISGHATLYWYRQILGQGPELLVQFQDESVVDDSQLPKDRFSAERLKGVDSTLKIQPAELGDSAMYLCANTTRGKSYNEQFFGPGTRLTVL.